These 5 T cell receptor beta chains were all obtained from the same sample, sequenced in a study of OX40 agonist ivuxolimab in advanced cancers. Libraries were prepared by immunoSEQ multiplex PCR; TCRdb keeps only in-frame clonotypes and omits some of them. The sample shows tens of thousands of clones, approximately 90% of them seen only once. Here the sequenced sample was CD4+ or CD8+ T cells sorted from blood, taken in a trial of the OX40 agonist ivuxolimab. These receptors were taken from an adult with an advanced solid tumor such as melanoma, head and neck, liver or kidney cancer.

The V call is TRBV19, the J call TRBJ2-5; 9 bases are a match to TRBD1. CDR3 size: 16 residues. Looked up from germline, CDR1 is LNHDA and CDR2 is SQIVND (reference sequence). V dropped 1 base and J dropped 2; count of bases not matched to a gene: 5. In DNA form, the CDR3 reads TGTGCCAGTAGTATAGGGGGGACAGGGAATCAAGAGACCCAGTACTTC. The encoded protein is CASSIGGTGNQETQYF.

The V call is TRBV7-3, the J call TRBJ2-1; D might be TRBD2 (5 bases). Trimming cost V 4 bases and J 10 bases, with 17 bases left between them. The CDR3 loop spans 14 amino acids. CDR1 SGHTA and CDR2 FQGTGA come from the germline V gene. The chain's CDR3 is CASSSGLSPGEQFF. In DNA, the CDR3 is TGTGCCAGCAGCTCCGGACTGTCCCCGGGGGAGCAGTTCTTC.

J is TRBJ1-4 and V is TRBV5-1, with D maybe TRBD1 (5 bases). Trimming cost V 1 base and J 1 base, with 8 bases left between them. The CDR3 contains 15 residues. Germline values: CDR1 SGHRS, CDR2 YFSETQ. The CDR3 sequence: CASSLWGLTNEKLFF. CDR3 in DNA: TGCGCCAGCAGCTTGTGGGGACTAACTAATGAAAAACTGTTTTTT.

V is TRBV20-1 and J is TRBJ2-5; maybe TRBD1 (5 bases). Trimming took off 6 bases at V and 4 bases at J, with 9 bases between the two ends. The CDR3 spans 11 residues. CDR1 is DFQATT and CDR2 is SNEGSKA in the germline V gene (reference sequence). The CDR3 DNA reads as TGCAGTGCCCTAGGGGCAGAGACCCAGTACTTC. Protein sequence: CSALGAETQYF.

The V call is TRBV20-1, the J call TRBJ2-5, with D hard to call. V was clipped by 6 bases and J by 2 bases, with 4 bases between them. The CDR3 runs 10 residues. CDR1 and CDR2 from the germline V gene are DFQATT and SNEGSKA (reference sequence). The CDR3 protein is CSAIQETQYF. The CDR3 region has the DNA TGCAGTGCAATACAAGAGACCCAGTACTTC.